These T cell receptor beta chains were read from a single sample in a study of blood T cell repertoires in COVID-19. Generated by immunoSEQ multiplex PCR, the TCRdb table keeps only in-frame clones and is missing some. The sample contains about 240,000 clones, about 81% of which appear only once. The sample was peripheral blood. These receptors were taken from a woman aged 55-70 years with active or convalescent COVID-19. The CDR3 runs from the conserved cysteine through the conserved F or W. The order of the fields is J gene, clone size, V gene, D gene, CDR3 protein, CDR3 DNA. D genes are given only for firm matches. Not every row has a clone size; where given, it reads once, few, many or a size class.

J: TRBJ1-4; size: .; V: TRBV6-1; D: TRBD1; CDR3: CASSQGQATTNEKLFF; DNA: TGTGCCAGCAGTCAAGGACAGGCTACAACTAATGAAAAACTGTTTTTT
J: TRBJ1-5; size: .; V: TRBV25-1; D: .; CDR3: CASSDSAGNQPQHF; DNA: TGTGCCAGCAGTGACTCAGCGGGCAATCAGCCCCAGCATTTT
J: TRBJ2-7; size: .; V: TRBV18; D: TRBD1; CDR3: CASSPPGQATYEQYF; DNA: TGTGCCAGCTCACCACCGGGACAGGCCACCTACGAGCAGTACTTC
J: TRBJ2-7; size: .; V: TRBV29-1; D: .; CDR3: CSVEADNYEQYF; DNA: TGCAGCGTTGAGGCGGATAACTACGAGCAGTACTTC
J: TRBJ2-3; size: .; V: TRBV10-1; D: TRBD2; CDR3: CASSETSGGTSTDTQYF; DNA: TGCGCCAGCAGTGAGACTAGCGGGGGAACTAGCACAGATACGCAGTATTTT
J: TRBJ2-3; size: .; V: TRBV7-9; D: TRBD1; CDR3: CASSPRGTDTQYF; DNA: TGTGCCAGCAGCCCCAGGGGGACAGATACGCAGTATTTT
J: TRBJ2-5; size: .; V: TRBV6-5; D: .; CDR3: CASSLTGAQETQYF; DNA: TGTGCCAGCAGTTTGACAGGAGCCCAAGAGACCCAGTACTTC
J: TRBJ1-2; size: .; V: TRBV19; D: TRBD1; CDR3: CASTTGQGKYGYTF; DNA: TGTGCCAGTACTACCGGACAGGGTAAATATGGCTACACCTTC
J: TRBJ2-5; size: once; V: TRBV11-3; D: TRBD2; CDR3: CASSFAGGETQYF; DNA: TGTGCCAGCAGCTTCGCGGGGGGAGAGACCCAGTACTTC
J: TRBJ1-1; size: .; V: TRBV4-1; D: .; CDR3: CASSAGRGPNTEAFF; DNA: TGCGCCAGCAGCGCTGGGAGGGGTCCGAACACTGAAGCTTTCTTT
J: TRBJ1-2; size: .; V: TRBV5-1; D: .; CDR3: CASSRDWANYGYTF; DNA: TGCGCCAGCAGCCGGGACTGGGCTAACTATGGCTACACCTTC
J: TRBJ2-2; size: few; V: TRBV9; D: TRBD1; CDR3: CASSVVGQHTGELFF; DNA: TGTGCCAGCAGCGTAGTGGGACAGCACACCGGGGAGCTGTTTTTT
J: TRBJ1-2; size: few; V: TRBV12-3/TRBV12-4; D: TRBD1; CDR3: CASRPTGGDGYTF; DNA: TGTGCCAGCAGACCAACAGGGGGGGACGGCTACACCTTC
J: TRBJ1-6; size: .; V: TRBV3-1/TRBV3-2; D: .; CDR3: CASSQDPQGRNSPLHF; DNA: TGTGCCAGCAGCCAAGATCCTCAGGGGCGGAATTCACCCCTCCACTTT
J: TRBJ1-2; size: few; V: TRBV18; D: TRBD1; CDR3: CASSQTGYYGYTF; DNA: TGTGCCAGCTCGCAGACAGGGTACTATGGCTACACCTTC
J: TRBJ1-2; size: .; V: TRBV9; D: .; CDR3: CASSVGYRQGGAHGLFF; DNA: TGTGCCAGCAGCGTAGGGTATCGGCAGGGTGGAGCCCATGGTCTCTTCTTC
J: TRBJ2-2; size: .; V: TRBV18; D: TRBD1; CDR3: CASSRGQVPGELFF; DNA: TGTGCCAGCTCACGGGGACAGGTTCCCGGGGAGCTGTTTTTT
J: TRBJ1-2; size: .; V: TRBV20-1; D: .; CDR3: CSAPPNYGYTF; DNA: TGCAGTGCTCCCCCAAACTATGGCTACACCTTC
J: TRBJ2-2; size: .; V: TRBV30; D: .; CDR3: CAWSTGNTGELFF; DNA: TGTGCCTGGAGTACTGGGAACACCGGGGAGCTGTTTTTT
J: TRBJ2-4; size: large; V: TRBV12-3/TRBV12-4; D: TRBD1; CDR3: CASSFSTGSIQYF; DNA: TGTGCCAGCAGTTTCTCGACAGGGAGCATTCAGTACTTC
J: TRBJ2-3; size: few; V: TRBV5-5; D: TRBD2; CDR3: CASRTGLAGRDTQYF; DNA: TGTGCCAGCAGGACGGGACTAGCGGGCCGTGATACGCAGTATTTT
J: TRBJ2-5; size: .; V: TRBV10-3; D: .; CDR3: CAISELHRDKGETQYF; DNA: TGTGCCATCAGTGAGTTGCATAGGGACAAAGGGGAGACCCAGTACTTC
J: TRBJ1-6; size: .; V: TRBV9; D: TRBD1; CDR3: CASSSRQGAQSPLHF; DNA: TGTGCCAGCAGCTCGCGACAGGGGGCTCAATCACCCCTCCACTTT